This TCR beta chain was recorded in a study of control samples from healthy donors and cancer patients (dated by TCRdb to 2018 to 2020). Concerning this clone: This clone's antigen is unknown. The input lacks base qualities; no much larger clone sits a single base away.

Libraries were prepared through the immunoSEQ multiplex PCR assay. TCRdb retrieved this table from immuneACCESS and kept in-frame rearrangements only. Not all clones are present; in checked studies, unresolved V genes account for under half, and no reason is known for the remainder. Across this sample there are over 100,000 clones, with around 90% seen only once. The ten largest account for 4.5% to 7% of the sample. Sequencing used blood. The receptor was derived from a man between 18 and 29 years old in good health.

The DNA is TGTGCCAGCAGTGAAAACCAGTTGAACACTGAAGCTTTCTTT. This codes for CASSENQLNTEAFF. The V and J genes are TRBV2 and TRBJ1-1; no confident D gene assignment can be made. From cysteine to phenylalanine, the CDR3 is 14 amino acids long. Here the CDR3 DNA is all that survives: 42 bases in frame from base 1. Trimming takes 2 bases from V and 0 bases from J, and the germline ends sit 7 bases apart. CDR1 is given as SNHLY and CDR2 as FYNNEI, both from the germline V gene.